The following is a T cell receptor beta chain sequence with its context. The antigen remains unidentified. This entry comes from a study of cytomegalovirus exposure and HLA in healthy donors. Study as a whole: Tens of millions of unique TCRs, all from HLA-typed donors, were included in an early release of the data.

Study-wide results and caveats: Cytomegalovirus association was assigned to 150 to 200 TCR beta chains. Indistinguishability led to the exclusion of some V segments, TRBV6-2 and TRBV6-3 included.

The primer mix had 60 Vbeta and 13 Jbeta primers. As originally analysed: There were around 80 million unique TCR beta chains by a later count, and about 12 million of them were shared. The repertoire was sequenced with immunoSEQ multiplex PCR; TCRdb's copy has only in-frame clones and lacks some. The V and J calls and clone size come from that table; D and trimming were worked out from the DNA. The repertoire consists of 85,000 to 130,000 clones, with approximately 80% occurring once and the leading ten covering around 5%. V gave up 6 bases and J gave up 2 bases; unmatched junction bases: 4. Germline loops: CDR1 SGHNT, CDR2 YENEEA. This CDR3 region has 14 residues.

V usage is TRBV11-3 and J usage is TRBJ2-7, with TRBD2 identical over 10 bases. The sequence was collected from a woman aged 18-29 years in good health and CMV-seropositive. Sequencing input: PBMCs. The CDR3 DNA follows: TGTGCCAGCAGACCTAGCGGGAGCGCCTACGAGCAGTACTTC. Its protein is CASRPSGSAYEQYF.